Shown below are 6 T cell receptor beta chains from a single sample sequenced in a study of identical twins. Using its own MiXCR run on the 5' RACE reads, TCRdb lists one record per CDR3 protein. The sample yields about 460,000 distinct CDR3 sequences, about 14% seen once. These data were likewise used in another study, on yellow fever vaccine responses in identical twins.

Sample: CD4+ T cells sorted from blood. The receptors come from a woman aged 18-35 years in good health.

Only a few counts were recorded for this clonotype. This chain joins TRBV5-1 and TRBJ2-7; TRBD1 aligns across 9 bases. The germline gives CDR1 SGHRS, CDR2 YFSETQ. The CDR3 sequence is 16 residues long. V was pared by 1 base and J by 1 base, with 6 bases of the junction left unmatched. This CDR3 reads CASSLPDRGGSYEQYF. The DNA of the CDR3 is TGCGCCAGCAGCTTGCCGGACAGGGGAGGGTCCTACGAGCAGTACTTC.

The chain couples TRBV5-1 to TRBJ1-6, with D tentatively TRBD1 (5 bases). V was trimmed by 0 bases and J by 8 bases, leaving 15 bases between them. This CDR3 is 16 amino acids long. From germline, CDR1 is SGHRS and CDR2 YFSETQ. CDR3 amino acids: CASSLVRAHLDSPLHF. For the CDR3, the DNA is TGCGCCAGCAGCTTGGTCAGGGCCCATCTCGATTCACCCCTCCACTTT.

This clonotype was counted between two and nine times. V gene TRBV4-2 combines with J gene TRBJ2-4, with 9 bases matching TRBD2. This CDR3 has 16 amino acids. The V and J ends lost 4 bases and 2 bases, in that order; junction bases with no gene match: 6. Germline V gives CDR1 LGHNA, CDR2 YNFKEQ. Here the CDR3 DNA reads TGTGCCAGCAGCCCAGCAGCGGGGGGCTCCAAAAACATTCAGTACTTC. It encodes CASSPAAGGSKNIQYF.

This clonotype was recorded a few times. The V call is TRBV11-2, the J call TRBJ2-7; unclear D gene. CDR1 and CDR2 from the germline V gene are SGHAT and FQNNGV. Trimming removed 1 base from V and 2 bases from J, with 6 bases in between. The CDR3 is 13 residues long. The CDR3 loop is CASSLVAPYEQYF. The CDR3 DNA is TGTGCCAGCAGCTTAGTCGCGCCCTACGAGCAGTACTTC. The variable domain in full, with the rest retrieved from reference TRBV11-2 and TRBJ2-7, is EAGVAQSPRYKIIEKRQSVAFWCNPISGHATLYWYQQILGQGPKLLIQFQNNGVVDDSQLPKDRFSAERLKGVDSTLKIQPAKLEDSAVYLCASSLVAPYEQYFGPGTRLTVT.

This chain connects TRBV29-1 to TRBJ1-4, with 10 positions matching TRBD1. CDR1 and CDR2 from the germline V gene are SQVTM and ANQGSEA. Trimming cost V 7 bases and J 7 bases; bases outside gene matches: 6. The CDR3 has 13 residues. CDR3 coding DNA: TGCAGCGGATCAGGACAGGGGGTTGAAAAACTGTTTTTT. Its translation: CSGSGQGVEKLFF. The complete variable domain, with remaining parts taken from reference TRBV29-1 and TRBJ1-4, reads SAVISQKPSRDICQRGTSLTIQCQVDSQVTMMFWYRQQPGQSLTLIATANQGSEATYESGFVIDKFPISRPNLTFSTLTVSNMSPEDSSIYLCSGSGQGVEKLFFGSGTQLSVL.

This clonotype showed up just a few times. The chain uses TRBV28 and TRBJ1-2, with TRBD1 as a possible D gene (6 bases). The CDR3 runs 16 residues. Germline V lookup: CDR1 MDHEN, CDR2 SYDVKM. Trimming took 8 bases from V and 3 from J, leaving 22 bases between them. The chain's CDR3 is CASYPSGGLGYYGYTF. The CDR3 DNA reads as TGTGCCAGCTACCCATCGGGGGGGCTCGGTTACTATGGCTACACCTTC.